The T cell receptor beta chain described here comes from a study of blood T cells in healthy people across ages. Study conclusions and caveats: Greater diversity and more naive CD4+ cells were seen in long-lived donors than in aged donors. The study found TCR beta diversity correlated strongly with naive T cell percentage. CMV infection status of these donors was not known.

Through a sample-barcoded 5' primer and a J-beta primer mix, a second PCR was run for roughly 6 to 11 cycles. MiXCR, run by TCRdb on the 5' RACE reads, gives a single entry per CDR3 protein. The sample records roughly 1.9 million distinct CDR3 sequences, roughly two fifths being singletons. Each of the donors had around 10 milliliters of peripheral blood drawn into EDTA-treated Vacutainer tubes. A note on this clonotype: The antigen is unknown.

Material: blood. This sequence originates from a human donor in good health.

The CDR3 coding sequence is TGTGCCAGCAGTTACACAGGGTTCTCTGGGGCCAACGTCCTGACTTTC. Translating it yields CASSYTGFSGANVLTF. This chain uses TRBV6-2 or TRBV6-3 with TRBJ2-6, with D perhaps matching TRBD1 (6 bases). V shed 2 bases and J shed 0 bases, with 8 bases lying between them. Germline CDR1 reads MNHEY; CDR2 reads SVGEGT. The CDR3 length is 16 residues.